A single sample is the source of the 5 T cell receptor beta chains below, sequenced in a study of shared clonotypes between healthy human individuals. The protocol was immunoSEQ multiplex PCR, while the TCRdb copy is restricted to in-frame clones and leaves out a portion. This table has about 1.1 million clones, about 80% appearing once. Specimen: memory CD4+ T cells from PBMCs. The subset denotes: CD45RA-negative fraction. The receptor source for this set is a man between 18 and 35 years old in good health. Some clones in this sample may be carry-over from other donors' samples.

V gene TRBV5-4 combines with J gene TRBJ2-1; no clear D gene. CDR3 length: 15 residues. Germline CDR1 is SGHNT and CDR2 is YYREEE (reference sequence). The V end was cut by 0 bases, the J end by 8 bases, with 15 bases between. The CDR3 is CASSLAAVSADEQFF. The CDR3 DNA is TGTGCCAGCAGCTTGGCCGCAGTATCGGCGGATGAGCAGTTCTTC.

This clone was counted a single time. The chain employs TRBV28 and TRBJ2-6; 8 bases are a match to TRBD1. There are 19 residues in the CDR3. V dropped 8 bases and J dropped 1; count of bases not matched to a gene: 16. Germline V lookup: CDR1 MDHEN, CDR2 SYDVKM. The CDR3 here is CASVLRRQGTRSGANVLTF. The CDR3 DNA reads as TGTGCCAGCGTACTACGAAGACAGGGGACGCGATCTGGGGCCAACGTCCTGACTTTC.

The CDR3 nucleotides read TGTGCCAGTAGTGTGAGCGGGAGTAGCTACGAGCAGTACTTC. Encoded protein: CASSVSGSSYEQYF. The gene calls are TRBV19 and TRBJ2-7, with 8 nucleotides matching TRBD2. This CDR3 is 14 amino acids long. Trimming removed 5 bases from V and 3 bases from J; junction bases left unmatched: 6. The V gene's germline CDR1 is LNHDA and CDR2 SQIVND (reference sequence).

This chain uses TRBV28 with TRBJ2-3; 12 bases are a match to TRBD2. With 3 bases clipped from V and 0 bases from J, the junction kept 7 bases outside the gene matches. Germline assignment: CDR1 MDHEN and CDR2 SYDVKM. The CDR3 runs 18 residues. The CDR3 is CASSFFPGTSGSTDTQYF. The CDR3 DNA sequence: TGTGCCAGCAGTTTTTTCCCGGGGACTAGCGGGAGCACAGATACGCAGTATTTT.

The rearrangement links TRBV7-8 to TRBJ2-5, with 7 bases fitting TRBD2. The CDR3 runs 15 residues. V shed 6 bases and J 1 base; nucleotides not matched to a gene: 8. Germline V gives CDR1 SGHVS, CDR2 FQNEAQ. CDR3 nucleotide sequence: TGTGCCAGCAGAGAAACCGCGGGAGCCCAAGAGACCCAGTACTTC. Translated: CASRETAGAQETQYF.